These 18 T cell receptor beta chains were all obtained from the same sample, sequenced in a study of CD8 T cells in ankylosing spondylitis (dated by TCRdb to between 2016 and 2019). General conclusions and limits of the study: A TCR beta motif made up of under ten highly homologous amino acid variants appeared to be characteristic of blood from ankylosing spondylitis patients.

These receptors' targets are unknown. The receptor library was made with 5' RACE. The instrument given in TCRdb is Illumina HiSeq 2500. The public reads were run again by TCRdb, first through fastp at Q25 and then through MiXCR, and only productive beta chains were kept. One record per CDR3 amino acid sequence lists the most common genes and DNA. In all, the sample holds 250,000 to 350,000 distinct CDR3 sequences, and roughly 8% of those were seen once. Approximately 14% of the sample is in the top ten clones. The sequenced material came from blood, either unsorted or a sorted T cell fraction (not recorded which). The receptors originated from a male donor with ankylosing spondylitis.

This clonotype occurred a few times. The V call is TRBV29-1, the J call TRBJ1-1; D remains unclear. The CDR3 runs 13 residues. V lost 6 bases and J 1 base, leaving 12 bases between the germline ends. Germline V CDR1 and CDR2: SQVTM, ANQGSEA. The CDR3 sequence: CSVAVVANTEAFF. The CDR3 DNA follows: TGCAGCGTGGCGGTGGTTGCGAACACTGAAGCTTTCTTT.

In this sample, this clonotype turned up a few times. V gene TRBV12-3 or TRBV12-4 combines with J gene TRBJ2-1; 11 nucleotides line up with TRBD2. J gave up 10 bases and V 3 bases, and 11 bases lay outside the gene matches. This CDR3 spans 16 amino acids. The CDR3 loop is CASSFSLLAGDDEQFF. The CDR3 region has the DNA TGTGCCAGCAGTTTTTCGTTACTAGCGGGAGACGACGAGCAGTTCTTC.

The chain links TRBV7-2 to TRBJ2-3; weak D call: TRBD2 (7 bases). This CDR3 is 17 amino acids long. The V and J ends lost 2 bases and 2 bases respectively, with 17 bases between them. The germline V gene encodes CDR1 SGHTA and CDR2 FQGNSA. CDR3 region: CASSLRGGALVTDTQYF. The CDR3 region has the DNA TGTGCCAGCAGCTTAAGGGGGGGGGCCCTCGTCACAGATACGCAGTATTTT.

In its sample, this clonotype was seen a few times. The chain has TRBV5-1 and TRBJ1-2, with 7 bases aligning to TRBD1. Germline loops: CDR1 SGHRS, CDR2 YFSETQ. The junction had 2 bases not matched to a gene; V was cut back by 1 base and J by 2 bases. The CDR3 sequence is 14 residues long. The CDR3 region is CASSLLGQNYGYTF. The CDR3 nucleotides read TGCGCCAGCAGCTTGTTGGGACAGAACTATGGCTACACCTTC. The entire variable domain, with the rest obtained from reference TRBV5-1 and TRBJ1-2, is as follows: KAGVTQTPRYLIKTRGQQVTLSCSPISGHRSVSWYQQTPGQGLQFLFEYFSETQRNKGNFPGRFSGRQFSNSRSEMNVSTLELGDSALYLCASSLLGQNYGYTFGSGTRLTVV.

This clonotype was counted many times. This chain links TRBV30 with TRBJ2-7, with 7 bases lining up with TRBD1. After removal of 4 bases from V and 2 bases from J, the junction contained 8 bases not matched to a gene. This CDR3 is built from 14 residues. CDR1 and CDR2 from the germline V gene are GTSNPN and SVGIG (reference sequence). The CDR3 bases are TGTGCCTGGACCAGTAGAGGGACAGCCTACGAGCAGTACTTC. Its translation is CAWTSRGTAYEQYF.

This clonotype showed up many times. The J gene is TRBJ1-4, the V gene TRBV2; D perhaps matches TRBD1 (6 bases). This CDR3 has 15 residues. Per germline, CDR1 SNHLY and CDR2 FYNNEI. Trimming removed 2 bases at V and 8 bases at J, with 15 bases between. The chain's CDR3 is CASSEPGTRQEKLFF. For the CDR3, the DNA is TGTGCCAGCAGTGAACCGGGGACACGACAAGAAAAACTGTTTTTT.

CDR3 DNA sequence: TGTGCCAGCAGCTTAGCGGTACAACACGGGACGGAAGAGACCCAGTACTTC. Translation gives CASSLAVQHGTEETQYF. The chain carries TRBV7-8 and TRBJ2-5; TRBD1 or TRBD2 may be the D gene (5 bases each). V was cut by 0 bases and J by 3 bases, with 17 bases left in between. The V gene's germline CDR1 is SGHVS and CDR2 FQNEAQ. The CDR3 sequence is 17 residues long. Full variable domain (missing parts from reference TRBV7-8 and TRBJ2-5): GAGVSQSPRYKVAKRGQDVALRCDPISGHVSLFWYQQALGQGPEFLTYFQNEAQLDKSGLPSDRFFAERPEGSVSTLKIQRTQQEDSAVYLCASSLAVQHGTEETQYFGPGTRLLVL.

The chain carries TRBV24-1 and TRBJ2-1; 13 positions match TRBD2. Looked up from germline, CDR1 is KGHDR and CDR2 is SFDVKD. This CDR3 is 18 amino acids long. Trimming cost V 4 bases and J 6 bases; bases outside gene matches: 11. CDR3 nucleotide sequence: TGTGCCACCAGTGAGTCGGGACTAGCGGGAAACGGGGCCAATGAGCAGTTCTTC. Translation: CATSESGLAGNGANEQFF.

The sample holds a few counts of this clonotype. The chain joins TRBV12-3 or TRBV12-4 to TRBJ1-6; D perhaps matches TRBD1 (5 bases). This CDR3 is 15 amino acids long. Trimming removed 7 bases at V and 1 base at J, with 11 bases between. DNA for the CDR3: TGTGCCAGCACCGGGGGGTTATCCTATAATTCACCCCTCCACTTT. Protein: CASTGGLSYNSPLHF.

This chain connects TRBV12-3 or TRBV12-4 to TRBJ1-4, with 7 bases fitting TRBD1. The CDR3 consists of 16 residues. J lost 7 bases, V lost 2 bases, and 10 bases had no gene match. The CDR3 region has the DNA TGTGCCAGCAGTTTAACAGGGGCAGTGAAGGGTGAAAAACTGTTTTTT. Protein product: CASSLTGAVKGEKLFF.

The chain has TRBV4-1 and TRBJ2-3; the D gene could be TRBD1 or TRBD2 (5 bases each). Trimming stripped 2 bases from V and 4 bases from J, with 16 bases between. The germline V gene encodes CDR1 MGHRA and CDR2 YSYEKL. CDR3 length: 16 amino acids. The CDR3 coding sequence is TGCGCCAGCAGCCAAAAAGGTCTCCGGGGACCAGATACGCAGTATTTT. This gives the protein CASSQKGLRGPDTQYF.

Only a few counts were recorded for this clonotype. CDR3 bases: TGCGCCAGCAGCCAACCCCGGACTAGCGCATCCACCGGGGAGCTGTTTTTT. Protein sequence: CASSQPRTSASTGELFF. The chain combines TRBV4-1 with TRBJ2-2, with 9 bases lining up with TRBD2. Germline-derived CDR1 and CDR2 are MGHRA and YSYEKL. V was clipped by 2 bases and J by 4 bases; unmatched bases: 8. This CDR3 region has 17 residues.

The chain is built from TRBV14 and TRBJ1-5, with 7 bases that match TRBD1. V shed 6 bases and J 4 bases; nucleotides not matched to a gene: 9. CDR1 and CDR2 from the germline V gene are SGHDN and FVKESK. There are 15 residues in the CDR3. CDR3 region: CASRPRQGRNQPQHF. The CDR3 DNA is TGTGCCAGCAGGCCGCGACAGGGAAGGAATCAGCCCCAGCATTTT. Full variable domain (missing parts from reference TRBV14 and TRBJ1-5): EAGVTQFPSHSVIEKGQTVTLRCDPISGHDNLYWYRRVMGKEIKFLLHFVKESKQDESGMPNNRFLAERTGGTYSTLKVQPAELEDSGVYFCASRPRQGRNQPQHFGDGTRLSIL.

In its sample, this clonotype was seen many times. V is TRBV7-2 and J is TRBJ2-5; 10 positions match TRBD1. The CDR3 covers 16 residues. The V gene's germline CDR1 is SGHTA and CDR2 FQGNSA. The junction had 4 bases not matched to a gene; V was cut back by 1 base and J by 2 bases. In DNA form, the CDR3 reads TGTGCCAGCAGCTTAGGGGGACAGGGGAAACAAGAGACCCAGTACTTC. Translating it yields CASSLGGQGKQETQYF.

This clonotype came up a few times. Here the CDR3 reads CASQRGTSEQYF. CDR3 coding DNA: TGTGCCAGCCAGAGGGGGACATCGGAGCAGTACTTC. The chain combines TRBV2 with TRBJ2-7; possible D gene TRBD1, 6 bases. Looked up from germline, CDR1 is SNHLY and CDR2 is FYNNEI. Trimming cost V 8 bases and J 7 bases, with 15 bases left between them. The CDR3 totals 12 residues.

For the CDR3, the DNA is TGTGCCAGCAGTTTTGTCGGCTACGAGCAGTACTTC. Protein: CASSFVGYEQYF. The chain carries TRBV12-3 or TRBV12-4 and TRBJ2-7; D is unresolved. The CDR3 runs to 12 residues. V lost 3 bases, J lost 3 bases, and 6 bases lay in between.

This clonotype was counted a few times. V and J are TRBV9 and TRBJ2-1; tentatively, D is TRBD2 (6 bases). Germline assignment: CDR1 SGDLS and CDR2 YYNGEE. Trimming removed 1 base at V and 6 bases at J, with 11 bases between. The CDR3 consists of 14 residues. The DNA for the CDR3 is TGTGCCAGCAGCGTATCCGGGGGAGGCAATGAGCAGTTCTTC. It encodes CASSVSGGGNEQFF.

Points on this clonotype: A single base separates this from a much larger clone, so it may be a read error. This chain's CDR3 is CAGSLGSADTQYF. In DNA form, the CDR3 reads TGTGCCGGCAGCTTAGGTAGTGCAGATACGCAGTATTTT. J is TRBJ2-3 and V is TRBV7-3, with D unclear. Germline CDR1 reads SGHTA; CDR2 reads FQGTGA. The CDR3 loop spans 13 amino acids.